This TCR beta chain originates from a study of T cell repertoires in cytomegalovirus infection. Study at large: Recently identified HLA-C-restricted CMV epitopes and well-studied HLA-B-restricted CMV epitopes were used by the study. General study results and limits: There were carriers of CMV plus the relevant HLA, and cumulative public TCR beta family frequency identified them. Clonotypes of TCR beta that were HLA-C-restricted and CMV-specific dominated the ex vivo response.

This CDR3 has 12 amino acids. V lost 7 bases and J 5 bases, leaving 8 bases between the germline ends. From germline, CDR1 is ENHRY and CDR2 SYGVKD. With regard to this clonotype: Its cognate antigen is unknown.

MiXCR, run by TCRdb on the reads, gives a single entry per CDR3 protein. The sample shows roughly 920,000 distinct CDR3 sequences, about a third of them seen only once. This sequence was found in a human donor in good health (CMV status not recorded). Some clones in this sample may be carry-over from other donors' samples. This sample comprised cultured CD8+ T cells from PBMCs, obtained from culture after CMV antigen stimulation. The gene calls are TRBV10-3 and TRBJ2-2; D ambiguous. DNA of the CDR3: TGTGCCATCACCATAGGGACCGGGGAGCTGTTTTTT. Protein sequence: CAITIGTGELFF.